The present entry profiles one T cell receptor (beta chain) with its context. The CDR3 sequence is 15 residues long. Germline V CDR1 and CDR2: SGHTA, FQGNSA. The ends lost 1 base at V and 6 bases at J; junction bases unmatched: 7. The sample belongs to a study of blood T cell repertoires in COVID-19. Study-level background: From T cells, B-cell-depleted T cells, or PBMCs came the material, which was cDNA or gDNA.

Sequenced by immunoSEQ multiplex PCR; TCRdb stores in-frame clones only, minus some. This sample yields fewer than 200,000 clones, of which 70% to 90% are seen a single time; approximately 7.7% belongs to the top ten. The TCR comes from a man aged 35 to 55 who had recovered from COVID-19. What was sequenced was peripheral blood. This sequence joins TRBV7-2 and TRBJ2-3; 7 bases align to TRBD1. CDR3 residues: CASSLEGALSDTQYF. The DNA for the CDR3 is TGTGCCAGCAGCTTAGAGGGGGCGCTTTCTGATACGCAGTATTTT.